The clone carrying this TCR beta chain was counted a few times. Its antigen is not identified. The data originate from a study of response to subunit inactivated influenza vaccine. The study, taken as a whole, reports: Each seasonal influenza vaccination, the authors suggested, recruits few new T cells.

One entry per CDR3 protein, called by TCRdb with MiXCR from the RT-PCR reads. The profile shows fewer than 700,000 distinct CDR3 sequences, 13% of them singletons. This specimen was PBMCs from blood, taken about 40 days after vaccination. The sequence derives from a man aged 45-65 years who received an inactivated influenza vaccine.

CDR3 sequence reads: CASSRQTSGRPQYF. Here the CDR3 DNA reads TGTGCCAGCAGCCGCCAGACTAGCGGGAGACCCCAATATTTT. The chain employs TRBV7-9 and TRBJ2-3, with 12 bases aligning to TRBD2. The germline gives CDR1 SEHNR, CDR2 FQNEAQ (reference sequence). The V segment lost 5 bases and the J segment 15 bases; nucleotides outside the gene matches: 12. This CDR3 contains 14 residues.